This T cell receptor beta chain was captured in a study of T cells after yellow fever vaccination. Regarding the study as a whole: Researchers noted that a small share of clonotypes showed up in both CD4 and CD8 compartments.

5'RACE template switching generated TCR cDNA, adding a universal primer site and UMIs. Using its own MiXCR run on the 5' RACE reads, TCRdb lists one record per CDR3 protein. The data hold over 300,000 distinct CDR3 sequences, with 4.1% observed a single time. For this clonotype: Its target is unknown.

The TCR sequence derives from a young man who received the YFV17D yellow fever vaccine. This specimen was PBMCs, taken 5 days after the yellow fever booster vaccination.

The CDR3 loop reads CASGGQGYNEQFF. The CDR3 DNA reads as TGTGCTAGTGGGGGACAGGGGTACAATGAGCAGTTCTTC. The genes are TRBV12-5 and TRBJ2-1, with 10 bases that match TRBD1. The V segment lost 6 bases and the J segment 4 bases; nucleotides outside the gene matches: 0. This CDR3 contains 13 residues. Per the germline V gene, CDR1 is LGHNT and CDR2 is FRNRAP.